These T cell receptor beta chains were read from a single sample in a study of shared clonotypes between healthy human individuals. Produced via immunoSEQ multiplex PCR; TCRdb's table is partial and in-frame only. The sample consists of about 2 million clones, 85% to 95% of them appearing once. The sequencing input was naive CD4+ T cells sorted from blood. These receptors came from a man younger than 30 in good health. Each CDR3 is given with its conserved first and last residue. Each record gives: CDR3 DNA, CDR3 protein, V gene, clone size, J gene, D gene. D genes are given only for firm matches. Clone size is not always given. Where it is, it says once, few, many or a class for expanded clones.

TGTGCCATCAGTGTTCCCGAAATCAACTATGGCTACACCTTC CAISVPEINYGYTF TRBV10-3 few TRBJ1-2 -
TGTGCCAGCAGCCAAGGGATAGGGGCAGATACGCAGTATTTT CASSQGIGADTQYF TRBV7-2 - TRBJ2-3 -
TGTGCCAGCAGCTTAGGGACTAGCGGGGGGCAAGAGACCCAGTACTTC CASSLGTSGGQETQYF TRBV11-3 - TRBJ2-5 TRBD2
TGTGCCACCGCCATAGTACCTCAGGGGACCCAGTACTTC CATAIVPQGTQYF TRBV2 - TRBJ2-5 -
TGCAGCGTTGCCTTATCTGAGGAAGCTTTCTTT CSVALSEEAFF TRBV29-1 - TRBJ1-1 -
TGTGCCACCAGCAACCCCCAGGGCTACGAGCAGTACTTC CATSNPQGYEQYF TRBV15 - TRBJ2-7 -
TGTGCCAGTAGTAAGGGAGGGGGCCCGGAGACCCAGTACTTC CASSKGGGPETQYF TRBV19 - TRBJ2-5 -
TGCGCCAGCAGTGAGGGGGGGGCCTACGAGCAGTACTTC CASSEGGAYEQYF TRBV10-2 once TRBJ2-7 TRBD2
TGTGCCAGCAGTGAAAGGGTATGGCAGCCCCAGCATTTT CASSERVWQPQHF TRBV2 - TRBJ1-5 -
TGTGCCAGCAGTCGCCCCCTGTCTGAGTGGGGGCGAAAACTGTTTTTT CASSRPLSEWGRKLFF TRBV7-4 - TRBJ1-4 -
TGCGCCAGCAGCTTGTCAGGGACTACAAATGAAAAACTGTTTTTT CASSLSGTTNEKLFF TRBV5-1 - TRBJ1-4 -
TGTGCCAGCAGCTCGCAGGGGAGCGGCTACACCTTC CASSSQGSGYTF TRBV7-9 - TRBJ1-2 -
TGTGCCAGCAGCTTGGTGGGGAAATCGGATCAGCCCCAGCATTTT CASSLVGKSDQPQHF TRBV5-6 - TRBJ1-5 -
TGTGCCAGCACCCCGGGGGCTTGGGGTAATTCACCCCTCCACTTT CASTPGAWGNSPLHF TRBV6-5 - TRBJ1-6 -
TGTGCCAGCAGGAGGGACACCAACTCTGGAAACACCATATATTTT CASRRDTNSGNTIYF TRBV6-5 - TRBJ1-3 -
TGTGCCAGCAGTTACGCGGACAGGAGCCTCTATGGCTACACCTTC CASSYADRSLYGYTF TRBV6-5 - TRBJ1-2 TRBD1
TGTGCCAGCAACACCCTCCGGACAGACTCTGGAAACACCATATATTTT CASNTLRTDSGNTIYF TRBV28 - TRBJ1-3 -
TGCGCCAGCAGCTTGGGGTCAGCTACATACACAGATACGCAGTATTTT CASSLGSATYTDTQYF TRBV5-1 - TRBJ2-3 -
TGTGCCACCACCCGGGACGGAGATCAGCCCCAGCATTTT CATTRDGDQPQHF TRBV15 - TRBJ1-5 -
TGCGCCAGCAGCCAAGTTGGGACAGGGGTGTACAATGAGCAGTTCTTC CASSQVGTGVYNEQFF TRBV4-3 - TRBJ2-1 TRBD1
TGTGCCAGCAGTGACATCAATGAGCAGTTCTTC CASSDINEQFF TRBV6-1 - TRBJ2-1 -
TGCGCCAGCAGCGGGGGCCTTTTTGAGACCCAGTACTTC CASSGGLFETQYF TRBV5-1 - TRBJ2-5 -
TGTGCCAGCAGTTTATCGACGGCGGGTGAGCAGTTCTTC CASSLSTAGEQFF TRBV27 - TRBJ2-1 -
TGCGCCAGCAGGGATGGTTGGGAGCAGTACTTC CASRDGWEQYF TRBV5-1 - TRBJ2-7 -
TGTGCCAGCAGTTTCCACAGGGGCTTGAATTCACCCCTCCACTTT CASSFHRGLNSPLHF TRBV27 - TRBJ1-6 TRBD1
TGTGCCAGCAGTTTAAGGGGGAATAATTCACCCCTCCACTTT CASSLRGNNSPLHF TRBV28 - TRBJ1-6 -
TGTGCCAGCTCACCATCGCTAGAGACCCAGTACTTC CASSPSLETQYF TRBV18 - TRBJ2-5 -
TGTGCCAGCAGCTCGGGACAACTTGGTACCGATGAGCAGTTCTTC CASSSGQLGTDEQFF TRBV11-3 - TRBJ2-1 -
TGTGCCAGCAGCTCGAGTACTAGCGGACCTATGGGCCAAGAGACCCAGTACTTC CASSSSTSGPMGQETQYF TRBV7-9 - TRBJ2-5 TRBD2
TGTGCCAGCAGCTTAGCGGACTATGGCTACACCTTC CASSLADYGYTF TRBV7-9 - TRBJ1-2 -
TGTGCCAGCATACGGGGGGTCGGCGAAGAGACCCAGTACTTC CASIRGVGEETQYF TRBV2 - TRBJ2-5 TRBD2
TGCGCCAGCAGCTTGGGCCCGGAGCCGGATACGCAGTATTTT CASSLGPEPDTQYF TRBV5-1 - TRBJ2-3 -
TGCGCCAGCAGCAACGACAGGTTCTATGGCTACACCTTC CASSNDRFYGYTF TRBV5-1 - TRBJ1-2 -
TGTGCCAGCAGCCTAGGACAGGGCTCCTACAATGAGCAGTTCTTC CASSLGQGSYNEQFF TRBV11-2 - TRBJ2-1 TRBD1
TGTGCCAGCAGCAGAACAGGGCCGGGTTCACCCCTCCACTTT CASSRTGPGSPLHF TRBV6-5 - TRBJ1-6 -
TGTGCCAGCATCCTCGGCAGGGACAGGGTAGGACGGCAGTACTTC CASILGRDRVGRQYF TRBV2 - TRBJ2-7 TRBD1